The next 31 T cell receptor beta chains were all read from a single sample in a study of cytomegalovirus exposure and HLA in healthy donors. Data came from immunoSEQ multiplex PCR; TCRdb stores just in-frame clones and leaves some out. The sample holds approximately 100,000 clones; roughly 86% are singletons and the top ten take more than 2%. Sequencing was done on a sample of PBMCs. The receptors derive from a woman younger than 35 in good health and CMV-seronegative.

The rearrangement uses TRBV6-5 and TRBJ1-2; 8 positions match TRBD1. V trimming: 4 bases; J trimming: 6 bases; junction bases outside the gene matches: 4. The CDR3 contains 13 residues. The germline V gene encodes CDR1 MNHEY and CDR2 SVGAGI. CDR3 in DNA: TGTGCCAGCAGTTCCTTGACAGGGGATGGCTACACCTTC. This gives the protein CASSSLTGDGYTF.

The V gene is TRBV11-2, the J gene TRBJ1-5; 7 bases align to TRBD1. Germline CDR1 reads SGHAT; CDR2 reads FQNNGV. V shed 8 bases, J shed 5 bases, and the junction held 6 bases outside the gene matches. This CDR3 is built from 13 residues. CDR3 region: CASSRQGHQPQHF. The CDR3 nucleotides are TGTGCCAGCTCTAGACAGGGCCATCAGCCCCAGCATTTT.

The rearrangement joins TRBV5-6 to TRBJ2-7; TRBD1 agrees at 8 bases. The J segment lost 10 bases and the V segment lost 4 bases, leaving 10 bases of the junction unmatched. The germline CDR1 and CDR2 sequences are SGHDT and YYEEEE. CDR3 length equals 13 residues. CDR3 sequence: CASSPALQGEQYF. In DNA form, the CDR3 reads TGTGCCAGCAGCCCGGCGCTACAGGGGGAACAGTACTTC.

This clone was found once. J is TRBJ2-1 and V is TRBV13, with 9 bases matching TRBD2. Germline V gene sequence: CDR1 PRHDT, CDR2 FYEKMQ (reference sequence). This CDR3 comprises 16 residues. With 4 bases clipped from V and 0 bases from J, the junction kept 4 bases outside the gene matches. The CDR3 region has the DNA TGTGCCAGCAGCTCTCTAGCGGGGAGCTCCTACAATGAGCAGTTCTTC. This translates into CASSSLAGSSYNEQFF.

This chain uses TRBV7-2 with TRBJ1-1, with D hard to call. Trimming left V 3 bases short and J 1 base short, with 12 bases between. The CDR3 sequence is 15 residues long. In germline, CDR1 is SGHTA, CDR2 FQGNSA. CDR3 coding DNA: TGTGCCAGCAGCTTGGTAACCGGCGGGAACACTGAAGCTTTCTTT. Amino acid sequence: CASSLVTGGNTEAFF.

The chain employs TRBV10-3 and TRBJ1-2, with TRBD1 as a possible D gene (6 bases). Germline V lookup: CDR1 ENHRY, CDR2 SYGVKD. The CDR3 extends over 11 amino acids. Between the trimmed V and J ends, which lost 8 bases and 5 bases, there was a span of 9 bases. CDR3 DNA: TGTGCCATCCACAGGGAGTATGGCTACACCTTC. Translated: CAIHREYGYTF.

The chain has TRBV9 and TRBJ2-5; 7 bases align to TRBD2. CDR3 size: 16 residues. Germline values: CDR1 SGDLS, CDR2 YYNGEE. The ends lost 4 bases at V and 1 base at J; junction bases unmatched: 10. The CDR3 loop is CASSPRATSFQETQYF. The CDR3, as DNA: TGTGCCAGCAGCCCCCGGGCGACTAGCTTCCAAGAGACCCAGTACTTC.

V is TRBV14 and J is TRBJ1-2; 7 nucleotides match TRBD1. CDR1 and CDR2 from the germline V gene are SGHDN and FVKESK. The CDR3 runs to 18 residues. V shed 2 bases and J 0 bases; nucleotides not matched to a gene: 12. The CDR3 DNA follows: TGTGCCAGCAGCCAATCTAGGGCGAGGACAGGAACTAACTATGGCTACACCTTC. Translated: CASSQSRARTGTNYGYTF.

The V and J genes are TRBV5-6 and TRBJ1-2; the match to TRBD1 covers 8 bases. Trimming at V came to 2 bases and at J to 5 bases, leaving 11 bases not matched to a gene. CDR1 and CDR2 (germline): SGHDT, YYEEEE. The CDR3 has 16 amino acids. The CDR3: CASSLRGGTGMYGYTF. The CDR3 DNA reads as TGTGCCAGCAGCTTACGTGGAGGGACAGGCATGTATGGCTACACCTTC.

V usage is TRBV5-8 and J usage is TRBJ2-7, with 10 nucleotides matching TRBD2. V shed 0 bases, J shed 5 bases, and the junction held 2 bases outside the gene matches. Germline V gene lookup returns CDR1 SGHTS and CDR2 YDEGEE. This CDR3 contains 14 residues. Here the CDR3 reads CASSLGLAGDEQYF. Here the CDR3 DNA reads TGTGCCAGCAGCTTGGGACTAGCGGGTGACGAGCAGTACTTC.

The chain is built from TRBV5-1 and TRBJ1-1; 8 nucleotides agree with TRBD1. The germline V gene encodes CDR1 SGHRS and CDR2 YFSETQ. J gave up 5 bases and V 3 bases, and 3 bases lay outside the gene matches. This CDR3 contains 13 residues. Here the CDR3 DNA reads TGCGCCAGCAGCTCAGGACAGGGAACTGAAGCTTTCTTT. Translation: CASSSGQGTEAFF.

This clone was counted a few times. For the CDR3, the DNA is TGTGCCAGCAGCTTAGCAGTGAACACCGGGGAGCTGTTTTTT. This codes for CASSLAVNTGELFF. The chain carries TRBV11-3 and TRBJ2-2; D uncertain. The V gene lost 1 base and the J gene lost 1 base, with 4 bases spanning the gap. CDR1 and CDR2 (germline): SGHNT, YENEEA. This CDR3 has 14 amino acids. The full variable domain, completed using reference TRBV11-3 and TRBJ2-2, is EAGVVQSPRYKIIEKKQPVAFWCNPISGHNTLYWYLQNLGQGPELLIRYENEEAVDDSQLPKDRFSAERLKGVDSTLKIQPAELGDSAVYLCASSLAVNTGELFFGEGSRLTVL.

The chain uses TRBV6-1 and TRBJ1-2; perhaps TRBD1 as D (5 bases). V lost 1 base, J lost 4 bases, and 19 bases lay in between. This CDR3 has 17 residues. Germline V gives CDR1 MNHNS, CDR2 SASEGT. This CDR3 reads CASSEGRWGAGVYGYTF. In DNA form, the CDR3 reads TGTGCCAGCAGTGAAGGACGATGGGGCGCAGGTGTCTATGGCTACACCTTC.

The chain carries TRBV4-3 and TRBJ2-7, with 10 nucleotides matching TRBD2. The CDR3 totals 16 residues. The junction had 5 bases not matched to a gene; V was cut back by 0 bases and J by 3 bases. CDR1 LGHNA and CDR2 YSLEER come from the germline V gene. CDR3 in DNA: TGCGCCAGCAGCCAAGAATATCCTAGCGGGGGCTACGAGCAGTACTTC. The encoded protein is CASSQEYPSGGYEQYF.

The chain is built from TRBV7-2 and TRBJ1-2, with D tentatively TRBD1 (6 bases). CDR3 length: 15 amino acids. Trimming stripped 5 bases from V and 4 bases from J, with 17 bases between. The germline V gene has CDR1 SGHTA and CDR2 FQGNSA. The DNA of the CDR3 is TGTGCCAGCAGCAAGAGTCAGGGGACCCCCTATGGCTACACCTTC. Amino acid sequence: CASSKSQGTPYGYTF. Combining the CDR3 with reference TRBV7-2 and TRBJ1-2 gives the whole variable domain GAGVSQSPSNKVTEKGKDVELRCDPISGHTALYWYRQSLGQGLEFLIYFQGNSAPDKSGLPSDRFSAERTGGSVSTLTIQRTQQEDSAVYLCASSKSQGTPYGYTFGSGTRLTVV.

The rearrangement joins TRBV6-5 to TRBJ2-7, with TRBD1 matching 9 bases. The V gene end was trimmed by 5 bases and the J gene end by 0 bases; junction bases not matched to a gene: 5. There are 15 residues in the CDR3. Germline-derived CDR1 and CDR2 are MNHEY and SVGAGI. CDR3 sequence: CASSADRGSSYEQYF. CDR3 DNA: TGTGCCAGCAGTGCGGACAGGGGCAGCTCCTACGAGCAGTACTTC.

This chain uses TRBV7-9 with TRBJ2-5; 9 bases fit TRBD1. CDR1 is SEHNR, CDR2 FQNEAQ, per germline (reference sequence). The CDR3 totals 14 residues. Germline trimming cut 5 bases from V and 2 bases from J; bases unmatched to any gene: 3. DNA for the CDR3: TGTGCCAGCAGCCAGGGACAGGGACAAGAGACCCAGTACTTC. Translated: CASSQGQGQETQYF.

With respect to this clone: Other DNA sequences of this sample code for an identical CDR3. This chain connects TRBV5-1 to TRBJ1-1; maybe TRBD1 (5 bases). The CDR3 is 14 amino acids. The germline V gene encodes CDR1 SGHRS and CDR2 YFSETQ. Trimming took off 1 base at V and 3 bases at J, with 10 bases between the two ends. CDR3 region: CASSLTGRDTEAFF. CDR3 nucleotide sequence: TGCGCCAGCAGCTTGACAGGTCGGGACACTGAAGCTTTCTTT.

The chain uses TRBV28 and TRBJ1-3, with D unresolved. The CDR3 is 17 amino acids. Germline CDR1 is MDHEN and CDR2 is SYDVKM. Trimming stripped 3 bases from V and 0 bases from J, with 15 bases between. CDR3 loop: CASSFLPTRNSGNTIYF. CDR3 DNA sequence: TGTGCCAGCAGTTTCCTCCCGACACGCAACTCTGGAAACACCATATATTTT.

The chain recombines TRBV18 with TRBJ1-4, with no clear D. Germline V gene data show CDR1 as KGHSH and CDR2 as LQKENI. The V and J ends lost 2 bases and 2 bases respectively, with 6 bases between them. This CDR3 comprises 14 residues. The CDR3 nucleotides are TGTGCCAGCTCACCAGGGCGTACTAATGAAAAACTGTTTTTT. This codes for CASSPGRTNEKLFF. The complete variable domain, with remaining parts taken from reference TRBV18 and TRBJ1-4, reads NAGVMQNPRHLVRRRGQEARLRCSPMKGHSHVYWYRQLPEEGLKFMVYLQKENIIDESGMPKERFSAEFPKEGPSILRIQQVVRGDSAAYFCASSPGRTNEKLFFGSGTQLSVL.

Worth noting for this clone: The conserved phenylalanine or tryptophan normally closing the CDR3 is absent here, so this likely arose from a read error. Because the CDR3's place on the DNA is in doubt, the DNA is left out and the CDR3 is given as listed by TCRdb. J is TRBJ2-3 and V is TRBV6-1; the table assigns TRBD2, which was not confirmed against the DNA. From its first to its last residue, the CDR3 has 15 amino acids. The germline CDR1 and CDR2 sequences are MNHNS and SASEGT. The chain's CDR3 is CASSEAVAGGIHTFV.

The DNA of the CDR3 is TGTGCCAGTGGCATGAACACTGAAGCTTTCTTT. Amino acids: CASGMNTEAFF. This chain joins TRBV19 and TRBJ1-1, with no clear D. V was pared by 8 bases and J by 0 bases, with 4 bases between. This CDR3 spans 11 amino acids. In germline, CDR1 is LNHDA, CDR2 SQIVND (reference sequence).

This clone was found a few times. The chain recombines TRBV7-2 with TRBJ1-3; D is perhaps TRBD1 (6 bases). Germline V gives CDR1 SGHTA, CDR2 FQGNSA. V was cut by 5 bases and J by 7 bases, with 9 bases left in between. The CDR3 has 12 residues. The CDR3 spells CASSPDRNTIYF. The CDR3 bases are TGTGCCAGCAGCCCCGACAGGAACACCATATATTTT.

The V and J genes are TRBV10-1 and TRBJ2-7; perhaps TRBD2 as D (5 bases). Germline V gene sequence: CDR1 WNHNN, CDR2 SYGVQD (reference sequence). CDR3 length: 17 residues. V lost 8 bases and J lost 3, with 26 bases in between. CDR3 loop: CASRQPPEEDGIYEQYF. As DNA, the CDR3 is TGCGCCAGCCGACAACCCCCAGAGGAGGACGGCATCTACGAGCAGTACTTC.

The genes are TRBV19 and TRBJ1-5; no reliable D call. This CDR3 has 12 residues. Trimming removed 1 base at V and 9 bases at J, with 7 bases between. Looked up from germline, CDR1 is LNHDA and CDR2 is SQIVND (reference sequence). DNA for the CDR3: TGTGCCAGTAGTATAGGGGGAGGGCCCCAGCATTTT. It yields the protein CASSIGGGPQHF.

This chain connects TRBV15 to TRBJ2-7; D is unresolved. Trimming pared 0 bases from V and 2 bases from J, leaving 8 bases between. Germline V gene lookup returns CDR1 LNHNV and CDR2 YYDKDF (reference sequence). The CDR3 runs to 14 residues. This CDR3 is CATSREVYTYEQYF. The CDR3 nucleotides are TGTGCCACCAGCAGAGAGGTGTACACCTACGAGCAGTACTTC.

The chain joins TRBV4-1 to TRBJ1-1; no clear D gene. CDR3 length: 12 amino acids. Germline V gives CDR1 MGHRA, CDR2 YSYEKL. The germline V and J ends were trimmed by 4 bases and 7 bases, with 10 bases remaining between them. CDR3 sequence reads: CASSPGRGEAFF. The DNA for the CDR3 is TGCGCCAGCAGCCCCGGGCGGGGTGAAGCTTTCTTT.

V gene TRBV4-3 combines with J gene TRBJ2-7; D remains unclear. The V gene lost 1 base and the J gene lost 3 bases, with 7 bases spanning the gap. The CDR3 contains 13 residues. Germline V lookup: CDR1 LGHNA, CDR2 YSLEER. The CDR3 DNA reads TGCGCCAGCAGCCAAGGACACAGCTACGAGCAGTACTTC. Translation gives CASSQGHSYEQYF.

The rearrangement joins TRBV4-3 to TRBJ1-1; D unresolved. This CDR3 has 15 amino acids. Between the trimmed V and J ends, which lost 4 bases and 0 bases, there was a span of 12 bases. CDR1 and CDR2 from the germline V gene are LGHNA and YSLEER. The CDR3 DNA reads as TGCGCCAGCAGCCCTCGCGCCCAGGTGAACACTGAAGCTTTCTTT. Amino acids: CASSPRAQVNTEAFF.

V usage is TRBV5-6 and J usage is TRBJ2-5; the match to TRBD1 covers 10 bases. V lost 5 bases to trimming and J lost 5 bases; unmatched junction nucleotides: 15. This CDR3 is 17 amino acids long. Looked up from germline, CDR1 is SGHDT and CDR2 is YYEEEE. This CDR3 reads CASRNETGTGVWETQYF. The DNA of the CDR3 is TGTGCCAGCAGAAATGAAACCGGGACAGGGGTGTGGGAGACCCAGTACTTC.

The rearrangement links TRBV9 to TRBJ1-2; 8 nucleotides align to TRBD1. Unmatched junction bases numbered 11, after V lost 3 bases and J lost 4 bases. Germline loops: CDR1 SGDLS, CDR2 YYNGEE. This CDR3 is built from 16 residues. The CDR3 bases are TGTGCCAGCAGCGGAACTTACAGGGGGTATCGCTATGGCTACACCTTC. Protein sequence: CASSGTYRGYRYGYTF.